The rows below give T cell receptor beta chains drawn from one sample of a study of blood T cell repertoires in COVID-19. The method was immunoSEQ multiplex PCR; TCRdb's version includes in-frame clones alone and lacks a portion of them. The sample consists of fewer than 60,000 clones, roughly nine tenths of them appearing once. The sample consisted of peripheral blood. These receptors were collected from a human donor in a cohort sampled during active COVID-19. The CDR3 runs from the conserved cysteine through the conserved F or W. The order of the fields is V gene, clone size, J gene, D gene, CDR3 DNA, CDR3 protein. A D gene is named only where the DNA matches it firmly. The listing skips clone size in some rows; elsewhere it reads once, few, many or a size class.

V gene: TRBV9
clone size: -
J gene: TRBJ1-1
D gene: TRBD1
CDR3 DNA: TGTGCCAGCAGCGGGGACAGCCGGAGCACTGAAGCTTTCTTT
CDR3 protein: CASSGDSRSTEAFF

V gene: TRBV9
clone size: -
J gene: TRBJ1-3
D gene: -
CDR3 DNA: TGTGCCAGCAGCGTAGGGCAGGGAACCGGAAACACCATATATTTT
CDR3 protein: CASSVGQGTGNTIYF

V gene: TRBV2
clone size: -
J gene: TRBJ2-7
D gene: -
CDR3 DNA: TGTGCCAGCATCGCCAGCAGGGGCGAGGACGAGCAGTACTTC
CDR3 protein: CASIASRGEDEQYF

V gene: TRBV27
clone size: -
J gene: TRBJ1-2
D gene: TRBD1
CDR3 DNA: TGTGCCAGCAGCGTAAGGGGGCCGTTAGTCTATGGCTACACCTTC
CDR3 protein: CASSVRGPLVYGYTF

V gene: TRBV7-9
clone size: -
J gene: TRBJ1-1
D gene: -
CDR3 DNA: TGTGCCAGCAGCTTTCACTCCGTCGAAGCTTTCTTT
CDR3 protein: CASSFHSVEAFF

V gene: TRBV6-5
clone size: -
J gene: TRBJ1-4
D gene: TRBD1
CDR3 DNA: TGTGCCAGCAGCCTGACAGGGCCTAATGAAAAACTGTTTTTT
CDR3 protein: CASSLTGPNEKLFF

V gene: TRBV6-4
clone size: -
J gene: TRBJ2-1
D gene: TRBD2
CDR3 DNA: TGTGCCAGCAGTGAAGGCGGGAGTAAGAACAATGAGCAGTTCTTC
CDR3 protein: CASSEGGSKNNEQFF

V gene: TRBV2
clone size: -
J gene: TRBJ1-2
D gene: -
CDR3 DNA: TGTGCCAGCAGGGGTGGACAGTCCCAAACCTATGGCTACACCTTC
CDR3 protein: CASRGGQSQTYGYTF

V gene: TRBV28
clone size: -
J gene: TRBJ2-7
D gene: TRBD2
CDR3 DNA: TGTGCCAGCAGAGAAGCGGGAGCTCCCTACGAGCAGTACTTC
CDR3 protein: CASREAGAPYEQYF

V gene: TRBV6-5
clone size: -
J gene: TRBJ2-7
D gene: -
CDR3 DNA: TGTGCCAGCAGCGCCACAGGGAGTGAGCAGTACTTC
CDR3 protein: CASSATGSEQYF

V gene: TRBV6-5
clone size: -
J gene: TRBJ1-5
D gene: -
CDR3 DNA: TGTGCCAGCAGTCGGCCCGGGTTGCCCCAGCATTTT
CDR3 protein: CASSRPGLPQHF

V gene: TRBV5-1
clone size: once
J gene: TRBJ2-6
D gene: TRBD1
CDR3 DNA: TGCGCCAGCAGCTTCGGGACAGGGGCCTCTGGGGCCAACGTCCTGACTTTC
CDR3 protein: CASSFGTGASGANVLTF

V gene: TRBV9
clone size: -
J gene: TRBJ1-1
D gene: -
CDR3 DNA: TGTGCCAGCAGCGCCGCGGGGAGGTTAGCCACTGAAGCTTTCTTT
CDR3 protein: CASSAAGRLATEAFF

V gene: TRBV11-3
clone size: once
J gene: TRBJ2-7
D gene: -
CDR3 DNA: TGTGCCAGCAGCTTAGGCCCAGGGGGGAATTACGAGCAGTACTTC
CDR3 protein: CASSLGPGGNYEQYF

V gene: TRBV10-3
clone size: -
J gene: TRBJ2-7
D gene: -
CDR3 DNA: TGTGCCATCAGTGGGTTAGCTAACTACGAGCAGTACTTC
CDR3 protein: CAISGLANYEQYF

V gene: TRBV11-2
clone size: once
J gene: TRBJ1-4
D gene: TRBD1
CDR3 DNA: TGTGCCAGCAGCTTAGTGGGACAGGGGGCAACTAATGAAAAACTGTTTTTT
CDR3 protein: CASSLVGQGATNEKLFF

V gene: TRBV28
clone size: -
J gene: TRBJ2-3
D gene: -
CDR3 DNA: TGTGCCAGCAGTGGTACGGGGAGGGATACGCAGTATTTT
CDR3 protein: CASSGTGRDTQYF

V gene: TRBV18
clone size: -
J gene: TRBJ2-7
D gene: -
CDR3 DNA: TGTGCCAGCTCACCACGTCTGGACACCCCCTACGAGCAGTACTTC
CDR3 protein: CASSPRLDTPYEQYF

V gene: TRBV3-1/TRBV3-2
clone size: once
J gene: TRBJ2-3
D gene: TRBD1
CDR3 DNA: TGTGCCAGCAGCCCGAATCGACAGGGGACGAGCAGGACAGATACGCAGTATTTT
CDR3 protein: CASSPNRQGTSRTDTQYF

V gene: TRBV2
clone size: -
J gene: TRBJ2-7
D gene: -
CDR3 DNA: TGTGCCAGCAGTGAAAGGTCCGGGATCGAGCAGTACTTC
CDR3 protein: CASSERSGIEQYF

V gene: TRBV10-3
clone size: -
J gene: TRBJ2-7
D gene: -
CDR3 DNA: TGTGCCATCAGCAGGGACTACGAGCAGTACTTC
CDR3 protein: CAISRDYEQYF

V gene: TRBV13
clone size: few
J gene: TRBJ1-1
D gene: TRBD1
CDR3 DNA: TGTGCCAGCAGCTTCCCGGGACAGGGGGGGGTAACTGAAGCTTTCTTT
CDR3 protein: CASSFPGQGGVTEAFF

V gene: TRBV10-1
clone size: few
J gene: TRBJ1-1
D gene: -
CDR3 DNA: TGCGCCACCTCTTATGAGGTGAACACTGAAGCTTTCTTT
CDR3 protein: CATSYEVNTEAFF

V gene: TRBV29-1
clone size: -
J gene: TRBJ1-2
D gene: -
CDR3 DNA: TGCAGCGTGCGGGCAGACGGCTACACCTTC
CDR3 protein: CSVRADGYTF

V gene: TRBV5-1
clone size: once
J gene: TRBJ2-3
D gene: TRBD2
CDR3 DNA: TGCGCCAGCAGCTCTACTAGCGGGAGGGCCGAACGCACAGATACGCAGTATTTT
CDR3 protein: CASSSTSGRAERTDTQYF

V gene: TRBV24-1
clone size: -
J gene: TRBJ2-6
D gene: -
CDR3 DNA: TGTGCCACCAGTGACGGGAGAGGGGCCAACGTCCTGACTTTC
CDR3 protein: CATSDGRGANVLTF

V gene: TRBV10-2
clone size: -
J gene: TRBJ1-6
D gene: TRBD1
CDR3 DNA: TGCGCCAGCAGACAGGGGGCATCTCGTAATTCACCCCTCCACTTT
CDR3 protein: CASRQGASRNSPLHF

V gene: TRBV24-1
clone size: -
J gene: TRBJ1-2
D gene: -
CDR3 DNA: TGTGCCACCAGTGACCCGACAGCCCGCTATGGCTACACCTTC
CDR3 protein: CATSDPTARYGYTF

V gene: TRBV28
clone size: once
J gene: TRBJ2-7
D gene: -
CDR3 DNA: TGTGCCAGCAGTTTATTAGAGGGTAACTACGAGCAGTACTTC
CDR3 protein: CASSLLEGNYEQYF

V gene: TRBV6-4
clone size: -
J gene: TRBJ2-2
D gene: TRBD2
CDR3 DNA: TGTGCCAGCAGTGGGGCGGGAGGGCCCTCGAACACCGGGGAGCTGTTTTTT
CDR3 protein: CASSGAGGPSNTGELFF

V gene: TRBV14
clone size: -
J gene: TRBJ2-3
D gene: TRBD2
CDR3 DNA: TGTGCCAGCAGCCAAAATAGCGGGACGAGCATTCGGCAGTATTTT
CDR3 protein: CASSQNSGTSIRQYF

V gene: TRBV2
clone size: once
J gene: TRBJ1-2
D gene: -
CDR3 DNA: TGTGCCAGCAGGGAGGAGACAGGCCCGTCCTATGGCTACACCTTC
CDR3 protein: CASREETGPSYGYTF